This T cell receptor beta chain originates from a study of technical replicates of blood from four donors. V was clipped by 6 bases and J by 8 bases, with 13 bases between them. Germline CDR1 is SGHAT and CDR2 is FQNNGV. CDR3 size: 13 residues. Only in-frame clones appear in the TCRdb table, and some are missing; sequencing was by immunoSEQ multiplex PCR. The top ten hold around 5.1% of the sample, which has 60,000 to 65,000 clones, about 88% seen once. This clone has a handful of counts. This chain links TRBV11-2 with TRBJ1-4; D gene unclear. The receptor was derived from a human donor in good health. Some clones in this sample may be carry-over from other donors' samples. The source material was PBMCs. The CDR3, as DNA: TGTGCCAGCAGTAACAGCCCTTGGGAAAAACTGTTTTTT. Amino acid sequence: CASSNSPWEKLFF. The full variable domain, its missing parts supplied by reference TRBV11-2 and TRBJ1-4, is EAGVAQSPRYKIIEKRQSVAFWCNPISGHATLYWYQQILGQGPKLLIQFQNNGVVDDSQLPKDRFSAERLKGVDSTLKIQPAKLEDSAVYLCASSNSPWEKLFFGSGTQLSVL.